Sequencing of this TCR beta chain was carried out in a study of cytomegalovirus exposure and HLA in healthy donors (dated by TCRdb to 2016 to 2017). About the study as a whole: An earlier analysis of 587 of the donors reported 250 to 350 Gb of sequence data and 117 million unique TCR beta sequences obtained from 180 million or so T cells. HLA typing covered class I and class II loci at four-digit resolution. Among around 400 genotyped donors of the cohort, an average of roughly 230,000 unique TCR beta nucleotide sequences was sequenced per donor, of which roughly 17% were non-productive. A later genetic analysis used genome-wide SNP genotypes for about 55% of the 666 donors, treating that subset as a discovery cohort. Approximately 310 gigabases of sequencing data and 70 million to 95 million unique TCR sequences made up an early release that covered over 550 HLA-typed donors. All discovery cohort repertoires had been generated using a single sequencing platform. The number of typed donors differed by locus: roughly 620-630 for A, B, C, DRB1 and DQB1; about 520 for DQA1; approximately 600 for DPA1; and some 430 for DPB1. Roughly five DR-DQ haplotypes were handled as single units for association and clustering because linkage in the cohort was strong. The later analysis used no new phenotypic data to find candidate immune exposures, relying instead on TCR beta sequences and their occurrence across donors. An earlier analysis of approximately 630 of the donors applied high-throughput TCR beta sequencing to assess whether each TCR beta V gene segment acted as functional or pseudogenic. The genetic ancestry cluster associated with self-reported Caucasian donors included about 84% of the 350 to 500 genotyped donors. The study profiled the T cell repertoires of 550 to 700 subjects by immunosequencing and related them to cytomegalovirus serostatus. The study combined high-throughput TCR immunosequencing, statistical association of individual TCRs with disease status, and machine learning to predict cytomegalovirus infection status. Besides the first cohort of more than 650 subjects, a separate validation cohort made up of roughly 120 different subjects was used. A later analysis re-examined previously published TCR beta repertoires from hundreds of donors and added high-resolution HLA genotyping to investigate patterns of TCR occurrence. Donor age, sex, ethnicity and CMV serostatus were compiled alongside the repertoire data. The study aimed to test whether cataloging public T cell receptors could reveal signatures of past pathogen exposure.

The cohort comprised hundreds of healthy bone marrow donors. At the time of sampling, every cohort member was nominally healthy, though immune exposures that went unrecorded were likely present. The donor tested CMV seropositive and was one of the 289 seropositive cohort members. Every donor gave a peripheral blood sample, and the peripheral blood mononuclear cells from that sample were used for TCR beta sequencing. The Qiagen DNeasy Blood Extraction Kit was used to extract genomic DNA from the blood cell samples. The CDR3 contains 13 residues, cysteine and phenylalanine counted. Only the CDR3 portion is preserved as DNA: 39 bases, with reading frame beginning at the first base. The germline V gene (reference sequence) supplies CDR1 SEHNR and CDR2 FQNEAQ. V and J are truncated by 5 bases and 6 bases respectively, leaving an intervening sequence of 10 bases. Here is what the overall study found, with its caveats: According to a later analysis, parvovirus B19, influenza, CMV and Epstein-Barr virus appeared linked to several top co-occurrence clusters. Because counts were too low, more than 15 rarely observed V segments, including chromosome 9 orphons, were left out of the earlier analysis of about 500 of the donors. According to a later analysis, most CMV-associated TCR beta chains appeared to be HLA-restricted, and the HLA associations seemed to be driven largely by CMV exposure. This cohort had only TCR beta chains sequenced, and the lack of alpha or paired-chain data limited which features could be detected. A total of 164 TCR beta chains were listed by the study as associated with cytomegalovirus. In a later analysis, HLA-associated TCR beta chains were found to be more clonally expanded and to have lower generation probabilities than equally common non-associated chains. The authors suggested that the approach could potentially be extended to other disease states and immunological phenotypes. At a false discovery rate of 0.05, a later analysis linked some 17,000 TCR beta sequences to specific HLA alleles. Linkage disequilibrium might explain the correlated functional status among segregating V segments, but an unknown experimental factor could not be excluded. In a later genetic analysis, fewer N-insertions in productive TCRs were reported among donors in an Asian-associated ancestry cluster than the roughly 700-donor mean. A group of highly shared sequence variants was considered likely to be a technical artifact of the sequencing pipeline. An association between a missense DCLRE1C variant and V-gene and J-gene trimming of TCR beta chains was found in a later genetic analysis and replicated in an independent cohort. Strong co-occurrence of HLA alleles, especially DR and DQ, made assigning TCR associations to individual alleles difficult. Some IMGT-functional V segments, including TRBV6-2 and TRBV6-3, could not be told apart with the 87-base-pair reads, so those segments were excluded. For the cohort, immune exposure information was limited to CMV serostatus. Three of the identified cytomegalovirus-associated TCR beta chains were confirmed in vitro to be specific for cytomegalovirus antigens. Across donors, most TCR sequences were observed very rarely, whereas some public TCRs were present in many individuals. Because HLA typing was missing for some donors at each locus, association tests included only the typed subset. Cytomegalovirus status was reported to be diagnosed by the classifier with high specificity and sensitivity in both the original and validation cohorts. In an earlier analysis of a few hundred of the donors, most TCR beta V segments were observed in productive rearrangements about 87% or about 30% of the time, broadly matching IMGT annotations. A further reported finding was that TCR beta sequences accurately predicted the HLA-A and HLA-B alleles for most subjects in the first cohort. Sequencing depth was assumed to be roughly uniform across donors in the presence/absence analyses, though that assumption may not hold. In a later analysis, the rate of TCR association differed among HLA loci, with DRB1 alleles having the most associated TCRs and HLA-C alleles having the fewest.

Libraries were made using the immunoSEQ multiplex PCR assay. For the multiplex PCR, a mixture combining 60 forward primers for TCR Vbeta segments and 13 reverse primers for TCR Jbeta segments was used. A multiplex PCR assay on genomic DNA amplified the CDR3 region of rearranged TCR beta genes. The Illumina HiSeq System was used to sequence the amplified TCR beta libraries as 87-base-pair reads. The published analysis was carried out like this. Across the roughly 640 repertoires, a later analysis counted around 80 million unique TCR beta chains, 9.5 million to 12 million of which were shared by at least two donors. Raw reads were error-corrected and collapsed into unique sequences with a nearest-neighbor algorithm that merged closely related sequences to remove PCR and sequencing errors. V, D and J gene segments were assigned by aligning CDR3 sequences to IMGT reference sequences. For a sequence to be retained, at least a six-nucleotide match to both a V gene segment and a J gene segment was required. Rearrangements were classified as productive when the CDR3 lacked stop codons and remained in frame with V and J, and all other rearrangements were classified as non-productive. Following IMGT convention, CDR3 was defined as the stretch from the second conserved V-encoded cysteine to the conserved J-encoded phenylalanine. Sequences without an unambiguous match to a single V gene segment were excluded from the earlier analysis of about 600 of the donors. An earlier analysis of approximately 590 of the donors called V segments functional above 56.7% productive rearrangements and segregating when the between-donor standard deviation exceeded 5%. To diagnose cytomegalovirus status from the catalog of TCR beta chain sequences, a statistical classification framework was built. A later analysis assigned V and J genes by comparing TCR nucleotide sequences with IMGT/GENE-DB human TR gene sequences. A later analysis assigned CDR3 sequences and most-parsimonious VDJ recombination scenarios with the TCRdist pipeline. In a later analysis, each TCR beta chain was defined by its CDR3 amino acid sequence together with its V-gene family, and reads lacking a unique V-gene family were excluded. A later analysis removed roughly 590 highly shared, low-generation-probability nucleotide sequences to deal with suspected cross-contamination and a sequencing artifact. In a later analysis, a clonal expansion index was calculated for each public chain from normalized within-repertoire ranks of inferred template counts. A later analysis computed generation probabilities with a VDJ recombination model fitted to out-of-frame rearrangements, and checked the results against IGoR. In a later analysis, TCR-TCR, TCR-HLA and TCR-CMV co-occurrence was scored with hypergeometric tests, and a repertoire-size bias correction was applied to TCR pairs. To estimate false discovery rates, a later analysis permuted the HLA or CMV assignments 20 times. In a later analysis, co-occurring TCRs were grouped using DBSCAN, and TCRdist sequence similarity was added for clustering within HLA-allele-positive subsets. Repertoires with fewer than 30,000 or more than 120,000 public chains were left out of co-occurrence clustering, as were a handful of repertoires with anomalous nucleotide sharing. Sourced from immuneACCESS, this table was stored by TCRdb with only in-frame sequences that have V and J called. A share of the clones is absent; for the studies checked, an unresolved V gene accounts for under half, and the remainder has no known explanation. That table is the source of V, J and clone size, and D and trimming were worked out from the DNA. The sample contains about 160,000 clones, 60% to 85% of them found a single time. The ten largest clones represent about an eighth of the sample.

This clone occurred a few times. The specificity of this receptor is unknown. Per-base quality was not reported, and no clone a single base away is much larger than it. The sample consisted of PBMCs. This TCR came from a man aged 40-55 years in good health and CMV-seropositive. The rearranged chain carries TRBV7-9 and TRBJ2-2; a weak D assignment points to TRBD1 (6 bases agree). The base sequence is TGTGCCAGCAGCGTCGAGGGGGCCGGGGAGCTGTTTTTT. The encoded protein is CASSVEGAGELFF.